This T cell receptor beta chain was retrieved from a study of early T cells in non-severe SARS-CoV-2 infection (TCRdb year 2021). Study-wide context: Bulk RNA from unsorted whole blood was used for TCR sequencing, so alpha and beta chains could not be paired.

The germline ends are 26 bases apart after V is trimmed by 4 bases and J by 5 bases. From a lookup of the germline V gene, CDR1 and CDR2 are SGHTA and FQGNSA. Reading from cysteine to phenylalanine, the CDR3 counts 18 amino acids. The only DNA kept is the CDR3, 54 bases in frame from the first base. Set within a cohort of healthcare workers in London, UK, this nested case-control study involved weekly PCR testing of nasopharyngeal swabs along with blood sampling. Between 23 and 31 March 2020, the week of the UK lockdown, healthcare workers were enrolled and then followed up weekly for as long as 16 weeks. Points the paper makes about the study in general: VDJdb matching was skewed toward anti-spike CD8 responses, so virus-specific expansions were likely underestimated and private and CD4 specificities were missed.

Libraries were built with 5' RACE. The sequencer listed for this sample is NextSeq 500. In the TCR library protocol, unique molecular identifiers were attached to individual cDNA molecules to correct for PCR bias and sequencing error. Both TCR alpha and beta chains were sequenced, and tight co-correlation was observed between alpha and beta sequence abundances in each sample. Under the source paper's analysis protocol: V gene, J gene and CDR3 annotation of TCR sequences was performed with Decombinator V4. TCRs were defined as expanded if a significant change between any two time points was detected under a Poisson model with p below 0.0001. TCR abundances were normalised to the total number of TCRs sequenced in each sample and reported as counts per million. MAIT TCRs were defined by TRAV1-2 paired with TRAJ12, TRAJ20 or TRAJ33, and iNKT TCRs by TRAV10 paired with TRAJ18. VDJdb, accessed on 1 November 2021, was searched for TCRs annotated for CMV, EBV and SARS-CoV-2, and TCRs annotated for more than one antigen were excluded. TCRdb ran its own pipeline on the public reads, namely fastp trimming at Q25 and MiXCR clone calling, and kept in-frame beta chains. Every CDR3 protein is listed once, alongside the most common genes and DNA of its rows. TCRdb, rather than the study authors, made the V and J calls. The sample includes about 18,000 distinct CDR3 sequences, with around 5.9% observed a single time. The top ten clones comprise over 5.5% of the sample.

To note about this clonotype: What antigen it recognizes has not been identified. One base away there is no much larger clone; base qualities are not given.

The chain was built from TRBV7-2 and TRBJ2-5; there is no confident call for the D gene. The source is an adult who was a healthcare worker with PCR-confirmed SARS-CoV-2 infection or an uninfected control (not recorded which). The sequenced sample consisted of whole blood. In nucleotide form, the sequence is TGTGCCAGCAGCTCCCTTCTCATTACTAATTCTTTCAGGGAGACCCAGTACTTC. It translates as CASSSLLITNSFRETQYF.